Reported below is one TCR beta chain. No antigen is known for it. This entry belongs to a study of T-cell reconstitution after alpha-beta-depleted transplantation in children. Study-wide findings and caveats: Approximately two months post-transplant, alpha-beta T cells reportedly originated from several hundred expanded graft clones. Newly generated T cells supplied most T-cell counts and diversity one year post-transplant.

Using unique molecular identifiers, the investigators prepared the TCRbeta library. From the PCR reads, TCRdb called clonotypes with MiXCR, one entry per CDR3 protein. The sample includes about 980,000 distinct CDR3 sequences, roughly 29% of them seen just once. The CDR3 sequence is 15 residues long. Unmatched junction bases numbered 10, after V lost 5 bases and J lost 7 bases. Germline CDR1 and CDR2: SGHAT and FQNNGV. The specimen was PBMCs, mostly from graft donor cells, collected 360 days after TCRalphabeta/CD19-depleted stem cell transplant. The chain recombines TRBV11-2 with TRBJ1-4; 7 bases fit TRBD1. This clonotype was sampled from a boy in the first two years of life who had a stem cell transplant for SCID, so the T cells may come from the graft donor. CDR3 bases: TGTGCCAGCAGCCCAAGGAGGGGGCGGGGTGAAAAACTGTTTTTT. It encodes CASSPRRGRGEKLFF.